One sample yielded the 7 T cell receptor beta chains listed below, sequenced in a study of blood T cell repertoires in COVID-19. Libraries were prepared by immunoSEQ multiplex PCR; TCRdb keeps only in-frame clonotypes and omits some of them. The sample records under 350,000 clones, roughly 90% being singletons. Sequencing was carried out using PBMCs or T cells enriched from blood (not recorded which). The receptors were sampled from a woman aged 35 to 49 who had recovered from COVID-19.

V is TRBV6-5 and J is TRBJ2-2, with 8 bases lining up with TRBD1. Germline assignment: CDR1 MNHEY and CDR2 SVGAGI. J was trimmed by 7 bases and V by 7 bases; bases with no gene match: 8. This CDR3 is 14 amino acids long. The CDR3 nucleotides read TGTGCCAGCAAAAGGACAGGGTCTGGCGGGGAGCTGTTTTTT. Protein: CASKRTGSGGELFF.

This CDR3 reads CASAIRTDSGYTF. The CDR3 DNA follows: TGTGCTAGTGCCATAAGGACAGATTCCGGCTACACCTTC. The genes are TRBV12-5 and TRBJ1-2, with D possibly TRBD1 on 6 matching bases. This CDR3 has 13 amino acids. Germline V CDR1 and CDR2: LGHNT, FRNRAP. V gave up 7 bases and J gave up 8 bases, with 17 bases separating them. The whole variable domain, remainder taken from reference TRBV12-5 and TRBJ1-2, is DARVTQTPRHKVTEMGQEVTMRCQPILGHNTVFWYRQTMMQGLELLAYFRNRAPLDDSGMPKDRFSAEMPDATLATLKIQPSEPRDSAVYFCASAIRTDSGYTFGSGTRLTVV.

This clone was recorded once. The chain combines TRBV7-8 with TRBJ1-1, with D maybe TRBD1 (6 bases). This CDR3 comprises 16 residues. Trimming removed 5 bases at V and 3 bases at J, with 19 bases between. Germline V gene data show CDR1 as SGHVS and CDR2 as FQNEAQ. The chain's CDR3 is CASSPRGGGAYTEAFF. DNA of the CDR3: TGTGCCAGCAGCCCCCGAGGGGGAGGGGCCTACACTGAAGCTTTCTTT.

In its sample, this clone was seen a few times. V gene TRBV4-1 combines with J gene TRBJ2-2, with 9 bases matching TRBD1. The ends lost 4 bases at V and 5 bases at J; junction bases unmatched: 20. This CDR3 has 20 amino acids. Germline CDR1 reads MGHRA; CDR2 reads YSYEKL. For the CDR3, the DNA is TGCGCCAGCAGCCTGCCGGGACAGGGTACAAGGTCAATTAGGACCGGGGAGCTGTTTTTT. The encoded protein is CASSLPGQGTRSIRTGELFF.

The CDR3 region is CASTWGGLRDNQPQHF. The CDR3, as DNA: TGTGCCAGTACCTGGGGAGGGCTCAGAGACAATCAGCCCCAGCATTTT. The rearrangement joins TRBV19 to TRBJ1-5, with D unclear. Between the trimmed V and J ends, which lost 7 bases and 3 bases, there was a span of 19 bases. The germline V gene has CDR1 LNHDA and CDR2 SQIVND (reference sequence). CDR3 size: 16 residues.

CDR3 protein: CASSLGEVHAYEQYF. The CDR3 nucleotides are TGCGCCAGCAGCTTGGGAGAGGTCCATGCCTACGAGCAGTACTTC. V gene TRBV5-1 combines with J gene TRBJ2-7; D is unclear. CDR1 SGHRS and CDR2 YFSETQ come from the germline V gene. Trimming shortened V by 0 bases and J by 2 bases, and 12 bases separated the two germline ends. CDR3 length equals 15 residues. Drawing the rest from reference TRBV5-1 and TRBJ2-7, the complete variable domain is KAGVTQTPRYLIKTRGQQVTLSCSPISGHRSVSWYQQTPGQGLQFLFEYFSETQRNKGNFPGRFSGRQFSNSRSEMNVSTLELGDSALYLCASSLGEVHAYEQYFGPGTRLTVT.

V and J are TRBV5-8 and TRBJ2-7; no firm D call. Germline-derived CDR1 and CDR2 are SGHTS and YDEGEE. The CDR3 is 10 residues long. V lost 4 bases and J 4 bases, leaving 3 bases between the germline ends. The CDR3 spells CASSLYEQYF. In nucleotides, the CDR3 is TGTGCCAGCAGCCTTTACGAGCAGTACTTC. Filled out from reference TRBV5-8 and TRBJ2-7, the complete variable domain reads EAGVTQSPTHLIKTRGQQATLRCSPISGHTSVYWYQQALGLGLQFLLWYDEGEERNRGNFPPRFSGRQFPNYSSELNVNALELEDSALYLCASSLYEQYFGPGTRLTVT.